This T cell receptor beta chain was identified in a study of T cell clones after liver transplantation. Study information: Tolerant meant at least one year fully off immunosuppression without liver enzymes above twice normal. Samples came pre-transplant, pre-randomization before withdrawal, and post-randomization after withdrawal ended. General study results and limits: Donor-reactive sequences fell more than third party-reactive ones, suggesting partial deletion.

Assay: immunoSEQ multiplex PCR; the TCRdb copy retains only in-frame clones and omits some. The sample shows nearly 55,000 clones, approximately 84% of them seen only once. Turning to this clone: Its antigen is still unknown.

Per germline, CDR1 PRHDT and CDR2 FYEKMQ (reference sequence). CDR3 length: 14 amino acids. The V end was cut by 4 bases, the J end by 2 bases, with 12 bases between. The gene calls are TRBV13 and TRBJ2-7, with D hard to call. This sequence was found in a human donor who received a liver transplant. The source material was CD4+ T cells from blood, sampled before liver transplant. CDR3 region: CASSSLVSPYEQYF. The CDR3 coding sequence is TGTGCCAGCAGCTCCCTAGTGTCACCCTACGAGCAGTACTTC.